This TCR beta chain was observed in a study of T cell responses to AZD1222 COVID-19 vaccine. Looking at the study overall: Second-dose intervals of approximately 4 or approximately 12 weeks were pooled.

This clone is a singleton in its sample. Its antigen remains unknown. Libraries were prepared by immunoSEQ multiplex PCR; TCRdb keeps only in-frame clonotypes and omits some of them. The profile shows about 110,000 clones, over 75% of them singletons. Findings and caveats of the study: Every sample of the repertoires postdated the peak T cell response. The span of vaccine-associated CD4 TCRs extended across spike, with dominance at 160-218 and 743-854.

Looked up from germline, CDR1 is LNHDA and CDR2 is SQIVND (reference sequence). The CDR3 is made up of 15 amino acids. Trimming pared 4 bases from V and 2 bases from J, leaving 12 bases between. The chain carries TRBV19 and TRBJ1-5, with D uncertain. The TCR sequence derives from an adult in good health. The sample here was peripheral blood, taken on day 0 of AZD1222 vaccination. CDR3 loop: CASSNTQLGNQPQHF. CDR3 in DNA: TGTGCCAGTAGTAACACCCAATTGGGCAATCAGCCCCAGCATTTT.